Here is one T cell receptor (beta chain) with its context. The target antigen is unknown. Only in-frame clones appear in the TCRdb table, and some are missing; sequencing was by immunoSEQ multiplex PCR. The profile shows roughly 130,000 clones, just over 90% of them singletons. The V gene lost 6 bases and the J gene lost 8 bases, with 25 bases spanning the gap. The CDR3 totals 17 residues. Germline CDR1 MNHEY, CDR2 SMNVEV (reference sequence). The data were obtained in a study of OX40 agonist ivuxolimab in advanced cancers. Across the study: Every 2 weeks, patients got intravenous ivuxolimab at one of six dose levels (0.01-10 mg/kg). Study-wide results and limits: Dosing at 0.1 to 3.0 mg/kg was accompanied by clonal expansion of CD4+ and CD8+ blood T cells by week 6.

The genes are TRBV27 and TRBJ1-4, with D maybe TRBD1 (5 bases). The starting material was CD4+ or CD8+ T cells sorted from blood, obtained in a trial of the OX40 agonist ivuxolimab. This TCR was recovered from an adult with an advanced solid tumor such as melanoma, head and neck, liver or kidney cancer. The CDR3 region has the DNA TGTGCCAGCAGCCCCCTCGGAGCCCCCTCACGGGGGGAAAAACTGTTTTTT. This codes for CASSPLGAPSRGEKLFF.